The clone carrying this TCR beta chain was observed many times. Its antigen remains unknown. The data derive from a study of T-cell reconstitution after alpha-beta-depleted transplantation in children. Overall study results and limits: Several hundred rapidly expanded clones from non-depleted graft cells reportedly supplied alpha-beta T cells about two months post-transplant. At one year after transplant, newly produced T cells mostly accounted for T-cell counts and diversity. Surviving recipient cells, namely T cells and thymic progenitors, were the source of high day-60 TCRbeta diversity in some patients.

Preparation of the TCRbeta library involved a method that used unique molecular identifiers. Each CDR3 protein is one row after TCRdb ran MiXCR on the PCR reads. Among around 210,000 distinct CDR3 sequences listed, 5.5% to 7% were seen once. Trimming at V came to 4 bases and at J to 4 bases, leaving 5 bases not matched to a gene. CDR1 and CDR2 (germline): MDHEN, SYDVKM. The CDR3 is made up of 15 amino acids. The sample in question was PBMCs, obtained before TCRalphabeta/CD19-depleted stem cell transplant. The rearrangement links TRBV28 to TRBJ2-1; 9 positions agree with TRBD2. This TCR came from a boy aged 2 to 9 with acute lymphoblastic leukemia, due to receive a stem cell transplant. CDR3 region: CASSSGTSWYNEQFF. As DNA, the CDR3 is TGTGCCAGCAGTTCCGGGACTAGCTGGTACAATGAGCAGTTCTTC.